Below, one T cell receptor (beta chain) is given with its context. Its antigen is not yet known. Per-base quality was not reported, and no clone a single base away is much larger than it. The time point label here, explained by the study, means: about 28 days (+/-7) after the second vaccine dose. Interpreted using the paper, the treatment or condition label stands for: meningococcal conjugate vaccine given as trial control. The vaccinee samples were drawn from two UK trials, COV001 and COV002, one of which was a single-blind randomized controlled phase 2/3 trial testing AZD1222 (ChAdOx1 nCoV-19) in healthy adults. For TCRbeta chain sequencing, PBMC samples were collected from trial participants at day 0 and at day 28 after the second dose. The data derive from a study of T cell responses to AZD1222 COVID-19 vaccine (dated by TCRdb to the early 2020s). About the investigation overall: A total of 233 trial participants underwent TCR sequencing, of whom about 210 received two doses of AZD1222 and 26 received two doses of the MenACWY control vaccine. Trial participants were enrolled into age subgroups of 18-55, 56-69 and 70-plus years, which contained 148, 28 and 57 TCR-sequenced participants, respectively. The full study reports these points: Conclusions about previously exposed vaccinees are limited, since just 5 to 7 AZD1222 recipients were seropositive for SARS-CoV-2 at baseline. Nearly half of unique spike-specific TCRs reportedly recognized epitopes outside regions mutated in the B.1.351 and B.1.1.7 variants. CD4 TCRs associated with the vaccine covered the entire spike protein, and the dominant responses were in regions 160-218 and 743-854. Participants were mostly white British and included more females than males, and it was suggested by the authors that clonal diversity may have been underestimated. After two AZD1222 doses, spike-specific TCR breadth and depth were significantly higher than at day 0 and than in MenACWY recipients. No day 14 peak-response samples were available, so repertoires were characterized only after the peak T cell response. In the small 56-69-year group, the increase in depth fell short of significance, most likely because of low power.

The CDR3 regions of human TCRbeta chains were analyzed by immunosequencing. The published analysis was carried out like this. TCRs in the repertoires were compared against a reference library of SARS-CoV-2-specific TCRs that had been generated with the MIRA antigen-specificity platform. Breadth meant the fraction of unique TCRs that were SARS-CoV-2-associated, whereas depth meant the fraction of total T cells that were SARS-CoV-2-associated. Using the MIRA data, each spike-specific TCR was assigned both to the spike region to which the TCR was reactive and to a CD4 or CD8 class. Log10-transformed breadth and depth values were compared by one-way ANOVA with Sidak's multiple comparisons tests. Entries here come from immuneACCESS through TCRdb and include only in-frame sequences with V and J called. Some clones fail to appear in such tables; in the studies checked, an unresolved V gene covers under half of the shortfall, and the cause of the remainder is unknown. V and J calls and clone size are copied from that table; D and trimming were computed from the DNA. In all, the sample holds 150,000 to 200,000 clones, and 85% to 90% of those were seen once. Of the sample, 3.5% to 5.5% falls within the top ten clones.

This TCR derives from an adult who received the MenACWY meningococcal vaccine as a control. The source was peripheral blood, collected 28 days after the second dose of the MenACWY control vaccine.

The nucleotide sequence reads TGTGCCTGGAGTGTAAGGAGGGGAGGCGATCAGCCCCAGCATTTT. The resulting protein is CAWSVRRGGDQPQHF. The sequence links TRBV30 to TRBJ1-5; TRBD1 could be the D gene, as 5 bases match. The CDR3 has 15 amino acids, counting the end cysteine and phenylalanine. CDR3 DNA only is kept here, 45 bases in frame from base 1. The CDR1 and CDR2 encoded by the germline V gene (reference sequence) are GTSNPN and SVGIG. Deletion took 0 bases off V and 5 bases off J, with a span of 14 bases between the germline ends.